This record covers a single T cell receptor (beta chain). Its antigen remains unknown. For the second PCR, which ran for about 6 to 12 cycles, a sample-barcoded 5' primer and a J-beta primer mix were used. Every sample gave at least 2.5 million paired-end reads containing CDR3. Using its own MiXCR run on the 5' RACE reads, TCRdb lists one record per CDR3 protein. The table lists about 1.4 million distinct CDR3 sequences, around 59% of them singletons. This sample is drawn from a study of blood T cells in healthy people across ages. Study results and limitations: Considered underestimates were the diversity estimates obtained from one million T cells. Roughly linearly, TCR beta diversity per million T cells fell as age increased.

Germline assignment: CDR1 PRHDT and CDR2 FYEKMQ (reference sequence). CDR3 size: 14 residues. J lost 7 bases, V lost 5 bases, and 4 bases had no gene match. The sequenced sample consisted of blood. The TCR originated in a man aged 18-30 years in good health. This sequence joins TRBV13 and TRBJ1-6; 8 nucleotides match TRBD1. The CDR3 spells CASSDRGENSPLHF. DNA of the CDR3: TGTGCCAGCAGCGACAGGGGAGAGAATTCACCCCTCCACTTT. Complete variable domain (other parts from reference TRBV13 and TRBJ1-6): AAGVIQSPRHLIKEKRETATLKCYPIPRHDTVYWYQQGPGQDPQFLISFYEKMQSDKGSIPDRFSAQQFSDYHSELNMSSLELGDSALYFCASSDRGENSPLHFGNGTRLTVT.